Following are 29 T cell receptor beta chains from one sample sequenced in a study of T-cell reconstitution after alpha-beta-depleted transplantation in children. This sample's TCRbeta library carried unique molecular identifier barcodes. TCRdb recomputed calls from the PCR reads with MiXCR, one row per CDR3 protein. The sample yields a few hundred thousand distinct CDR3 sequences, 12% seen once. The source material was PBMCs from the stem cell graft donor, sampled from the stem cell graft. Receptor source: a human donor who donated a stem cell graft to a child with combined immunodeficiency.

In its sample, this clonotype was seen a few times. The chain has TRBV10-3 and TRBJ2-7; either TRBD1 or TRBD2 may supply D (6 bases each). CDR3 size: 11 residues. With 8 bases removed from V and 7 bases from J, the gap between germline ends came to 12 bases. Germline V gene data show CDR1 as ENHRY and CDR2 as SYGVKD. In DNA, the CDR3 is TGTGCCATCTCTCGAGGGGGGGAGCAGTACTTC. Its translation: CAISRGGEQYF.

This chain uses TRBV30 with TRBJ1-1; D remains unclear. This CDR3 contains 17 residues. V was cut by 3 bases and J by 0 bases, with 20 bases left in between. Per germline, CDR1 GTSNPN and CDR2 SVGIG (reference sequence). The CDR3 loop reads CAWRVWAGLTMNTEAFF. Here the CDR3 DNA reads TGTGCCTGGAGGGTGTGGGCGGGTTTGACCATGAACACTGAAGCTTTCTTT.

This clonotype was seen a handful of times. V and J are TRBV12-3 or TRBV12-4 and TRBJ1-1; TRBD1 might be the D (6 bases). This CDR3 comprises 14 residues. Trimming removed 7 bases at V and 1 base at J, with 13 bases between. CDR3 in amino acids: CASILTGSNTEAFF. The CDR3 bases are TGTGCCAGCATACTTACAGGGTCGAACACTGAAGCTTTCTTT.

The rearrangement links TRBV10-3 to TRBJ1-6; D possibly corresponds to TRBD1 (6 bases). Germline V gene lookup returns CDR1 ENHRY and CDR2 SYGVKD. V was clipped by 2 bases and J by 10 bases, with 9 bases between them. The CDR3 is made up of 13 amino acids. This chain's CDR3 is CAISERGDSPLHF. In DNA, the CDR3 is TGTGCCATCAGTGAGAGGGGGGACTCACCCCTCCACTTT.

In its sample, this clonotype was seen many times. The chain has TRBV24-1 and TRBJ2-6, with TRBD2 identical over 16 bases. CDR1 is KGHDR, CDR2 SFDVKD, per germline. The length of the CDR3 is 16 residues. Losses at the gene ends were 9 bases for V and 7 bases for J; bases not matched to a gene: 5. The CDR3 nucleotides read TGTGCCACCTCCGGGACTAGCGGGAGGGGAGCCAACGTCCTGACTTTC. This translates into CATSGTSGRGANVLTF.

This clonotype has only a few counts. The V and J genes are TRBV7-8 and TRBJ1-3; a possible D gene is TRBD1 (5 bases). Deletions cut 6 bases from V and 2 bases from J, with 17 bases between. Germline V gene sequence: CDR1 SGHVS, CDR2 FQNEAQ. CDR3 length: 16 residues. The CDR3 loop is CASSSNLRGAGNTIYF. The CDR3 DNA follows: TGTGCCAGCAGTTCTAACCTACGGGGGGCTGGAAACACCATATATTTT.

The chain combines TRBV5-1 with TRBJ1-1; D unresolved. There are 14 residues in the CDR3. V was trimmed by 3 bases and J by 1 base, leaving 10 bases between them. CDR1 SGHRS and CDR2 YFSETQ come from the germline V gene. CDR3 loop: CASSYNSQNTEAFF. In DNA form, the CDR3 reads TGCGCCAGCAGCTACAATAGTCAGAACACTGAAGCTTTCTTT.

A few counts support this clonotype. This chain uses TRBV7-2 with TRBJ2-7; D unclear. There are 14 residues in the CDR3. V lost 3 bases and J 3 bases, leaving 12 bases between the germline ends. Germline assignment: CDR1 SGHTA and CDR2 FQGNSA. The CDR3 loop is CASSFIGPSYEQYF. Written as DNA, the CDR3 is TGTGCCAGCAGCTTTATAGGACCGAGCTACGAGCAGTACTTC.

J is TRBJ2-7 and V is TRBV18, with 8 bases lining up with TRBD1. The CDR3 spans 14 residues. The V gene's germline CDR1 is KGHSH and CDR2 LQKENI. The J segment lost 4 bases and the V segment lost 5 bases, leaving 7 bases of the junction unmatched. The CDR3 DNA reads as TGTGCCAGCTCAAGGGGACAGGCCCTTTACGAGCAGTACTTC. Translating it yields CASSRGQALYEQYF.

The genes are TRBV24-1 and TRBJ2-2; a possible D gene is TRBD1 (5 bases). V was shortened by 6 bases and J by 3 bases, with 10 bases between the two germline ends. The germline CDR1 and CDR2 sequences are KGHDR and SFDVKD. This CDR3 is 14 amino acids long. CDR3 coding DNA: TGTGCCACCAGTAAGGGGTGGTACACCGGGGAGCTGTTTTTT. Encoded protein: CATSKGWYTGELFF.

The rearrangement uses TRBV5-6 and TRBJ1-6; TRBD1 matches 7 bases. Unmatched junction bases numbered 13, after V lost 3 bases and J lost 7 bases. This CDR3 contains 17 residues. Germline CDR1 reads SGHDT; CDR2 reads YYEEEE. CDR3 residues: CASSSGTAPLGNSPLHF. The CDR3 DNA sequence: TGTGCCAGCAGCTCAGGGACAGCGCCCCTAGGGAATTCACCCCTCCACTTT.

There are many counts of this clonotype. V usage is TRBV12-3 or TRBV12-4 and J usage is TRBJ1-1, with TRBD1 matching over 11 bases. V lost 2 bases, J lost 7 bases, and 6 bases stayed unmatched. This CDR3 has 15 amino acids. Here the CDR3 DNA reads TGTGCCAGCAGTTTAAATTATGGGACAGGGGGTGAAGCTTTCTTT. Protein sequence: CASSLNYGTGGEAFF.

This clonotype was seen a handful of times. This sequence joins TRBV9 and TRBJ2-7, with D perhaps TRBD1 (5 bases). CDR3 length equals 14 residues. V was pared by 1 base and J by 7 bases, with 15 bases between. Germline V gives CDR1 SGDLS, CDR2 YYNGEE. For the CDR3, the DNA is TGTGCCAGCAGCGTAAGTTCAGGGCTTGGTGAGCAGTACTTC. This sequence encodes CASSVSSGLGEQYF.

This clonotype was observed many times. The chain has TRBV20-1 and TRBJ2-7; 8 bases match TRBD1. CDR1 and CDR2 (germline): DFQATT, SNEGSKA (reference sequence). Trimming removed 6 bases from V and 2 bases from J; junction bases left unmatched: 9. The CDR3 spans 14 residues. The CDR3 is CSANKDREAYEQYF. The CDR3 nucleotides read TGCAGTGCCAATAAGGACAGGGAGGCCTACGAGCAGTACTTC.

The chain recombines TRBV7-3 with TRBJ2-5; D may be TRBD1 (5 bases). This CDR3 is built from 15 residues. V lost 5 bases and J lost 5, with 18 bases in between. CDR1 and CDR2 from the germline V gene are SGHTA and FQGTGA. The chain's CDR3 is CASSIGRAPGETQYF. CDR3 coding DNA: TGTGCCAGCAGCATTGGACGCGCTCCAGGGGAGACCCAGTACTTC.

This clonotype has a count of ten or more. V usage is TRBV12-3 or TRBV12-4 and J usage is TRBJ2-1; 7 nucleotides line up with TRBD1. The CDR3 loop spans 15 amino acids. The J segment lost 6 bases and the V segment lost 3 bases, leaving 8 bases of the junction unmatched. Written as DNA, the CDR3 is TGTGCCAGCAGTTTCTCTTACAGGGGAAGCAATGAGCAGTTCTTC. Amino acids: CASSFSYRGSNEQFF.

This clonotype was detected a few times. The chain combines TRBV7-3 with TRBJ1-5; D remains unclear. Germline V gene data show CDR1 as SGHTA and CDR2 as FQGTGA. CDR3 length: 15 amino acids. The V gene lost 5 bases and the J gene lost 5 bases, with 16 bases spanning the gap. The CDR3 spells CASSPFLKRDQPQHF. CDR3 sequence (DNA): TGTGCCAGCAGCCCGTTTCTTAAGAGAGATCAGCCCCAGCATTTT.

V is TRBV6-5 and J is TRBJ2-1; D gene unclear. The CDR3 is made up of 13 amino acids. The germline V gene encodes CDR1 MNHEY and CDR2 SVGAGI. Trimming cost V 0 bases and J 8 bases, with 8 bases left between them. In nucleotides, the CDR3 is TGTGCCAGCAGTTACTCGGCTGGGGATGAGCAGTTCTTC. Translating it yields CASSYSAGDEQFF.

This clonotype was recorded a few times. In DNA, the CDR3 is TGTGCCAGCAGACCGGGACAGGGTTCCGATACGCAGTATTTT. The encoded protein is CASRPGQGSDTQYF. V and J are TRBV6-1 and TRBJ2-3; 9 bases agree with TRBD1. The germline gives CDR1 MNHNS, CDR2 SASEGT. This CDR3 spans 14 amino acids. V trimming: 6 bases; J trimming: 6 bases; junction bases outside the gene matches: 7.

The J gene is TRBJ2-7, the V gene TRBV5-5; 9 bases agree with TRBD1. There are 16 residues in the CDR3. The germline V gene encodes CDR1 SGHKS and CDR2 YYEKEE (reference sequence). The V and J ends lost 1 base and 2 bases, in that order; junction bases with no gene match: 7. In DNA form, the CDR3 reads TGTGCCAGCAGCTTGCTGTGGACAGGGGTACCCTACGAGCAGTACTTC. Translating it yields CASSLLWTGVPYEQYF.

J is TRBJ2-5 and V is TRBV28; possible D gene TRBD1, 6 bases. This CDR3 has 16 amino acids. CDR1 is MDHEN and CDR2 is SYDVKM in the germline V gene. V was clipped by 2 bases and J by 5 bases, with 18 bases between them. The CDR3 protein is CASSLESLGARETQYF. For the CDR3, the DNA is TGTGCCAGCAGTTTAGAAAGTTTGGGGGCGAGGGAGACCCAGTACTTC.

CDR3 nucleotides: TGTGCCAGCAGCTCCCGGGACAACCCGATGGCCCAGTACTTC. Encoded protein: CASSSRDNPMAQYF. The chain combines TRBV5-6 with TRBJ2-5; D perhaps matches TRBD1 (6 bases). CDR1 and CDR2 (germline): SGHDT, YYEEEE. Between the trimmed V and J ends, which lost 3 bases and 9 bases, there was a span of 18 bases. The CDR3 sequence is 14 residues long.

This clonotype was seen a few times. The chain employs TRBV7-9 and TRBJ2-2; D call uncertain. This CDR3 region has 14 residues. Germline-derived CDR1 and CDR2 are SEHNR and FQNEAQ (reference sequence). V lost 6 bases and J 3 bases, leaving 11 bases between the germline ends. The CDR3 loop is CASSPYRDTGELFF. CDR3 DNA: TGTGCCAGCAGTCCCTACAGAGACACCGGGGAGCTGTTTTTT.

This chain joins TRBV12-3 or TRBV12-4 and TRBJ2-3; 7 positions agree with TRBD1. The CDR3 runs 17 residues. The J segment lost 4 bases and the V segment lost 7 bases, leaving 17 bases of the junction unmatched. The DNA of the CDR3 is TGTGCCAGCACTCCAAACACAGGGGCCCGGGTTGCAGATACGCAGTATTTT. It encodes CASTPNTGARVADTQYF.

This clonotype appeared many times. This rearrangement joins TRBV9 to TRBJ1-1, with D uncertain. From germline, CDR1 is SGDLS and CDR2 YYNGEE. The V end lost 0 bases, the J end lost 0 bases, and 9 bases lay between the germline ends. The CDR3 consists of 15 residues. The CDR3, as DNA: TGTGCCAGCAGCGTAGGAGACCGGATGAACACTGAAGCTTTCTTT. Its translation is CASSVGDRMNTEAFF.

This clonotype occurred many times. J is TRBJ2-1 and V is TRBV2; 14 nucleotides match TRBD2. The CDR3 has 17 residues. V lost 2 bases and J lost 2; bases outside the gene matches: 2. Germline values: CDR1 SNHLY, CDR2 FYNNEI. CDR3 loop: CASSERGLAGAYNEQFF. Here the CDR3 DNA reads TGTGCCAGCAGTGAAAGGGGACTAGCGGGAGCCTACAATGAGCAGTTCTTC.

This clonotype turned up a few times. The chain combines TRBV27 with TRBJ2-1; 11 positions match TRBD2. Germline CDR1 and CDR2: MNHEY and SMNVEV (reference sequence). This CDR3 has 18 amino acids. The ends lost 1 base at V and 4 bases at J; junction bases unmatched: 9. In nucleotides, the CDR3 is TGTGCCAGCAGTTTATGGCTAGCGGGAGGAGGGGGATACAATGAGCAGTTCTTC. Translation: CASSLWLAGGGGYNEQFF.

Only a few counts were recorded for this clonotype. This chain links TRBV7-3 with TRBJ2-2, with 9 positions matching TRBD1. V dropped 4 bases and J dropped 3; count of bases not matched to a gene: 6. Germline V gene data show CDR1 as SGHTA and CDR2 as FQGTGA. This CDR3 contains 16 residues. Here the CDR3 reads CASSSIRDRDTGELFF. DNA of the CDR3: TGTGCCAGCAGCTCCATCCGGGACAGGGACACCGGGGAGCTGTTTTTT. Full variable domain (remainder filled in from reference TRBV7-3 and TRBJ2-2): GAGVSQTPSNKVTEKGKYVELRCDPISGHTALYWYRQSLGQGPEFLIYFQGTGAADDSGLPNDRFFAVRPEGSVSTLKIQRTERGDSAVYLCASSSIRDRDTGELFFGEGSRLTVL.

The rearrangement links TRBV7-9 to TRBJ2-3; 12 nucleotides line up with TRBD1. Per germline, CDR1 SEHNR and CDR2 FQNEAQ (reference sequence). The CDR3 contains 16 residues. The junction had 7 bases not matched to a gene; V was cut back by 3 bases and J by 6 bases. Here the CDR3 DNA reads TGTGCCAGCAGCTTCCGGGACAGGGGGCAGGGGGATACGCAGTATTTT. The encoded protein is CASSFRDRGQGDTQYF.